This T cell receptor (beta chain) was sequenced for a study of patients and donors after allogeneic stem cell transplantation. Each CDR3 protein gets one entry after TCRdb re-called the RT-PCR reads with MiXCR. The sample contains roughly 960,000 distinct CDR3 sequences, approximately 19% of which appear only once. This CDR3 has 13 residues. V was cut by 6 bases and J by 4 bases, with 12 bases left in between. CDR1 and CDR2 from the germline V gene are DFQATT and SNEGSKA (reference sequence). The sample consisted of blood, either unsorted or a sorted T cell fraction (not recorded which). This chain connects TRBV20-1 to TRBJ2-2, with a possible D match to TRBD2 (5 bases). This receptor was taken from a human donor who was either an allogeneic HSCT recipient or a stem cell or donor lymphocyte infusion donor (not recorded which). It is not recorded whose cells these are; they may come from a transplant donor. The CDR3 DNA sequence: TGCAGTGCCTCAGAGGGCGTCACCGGGGAGCTGTTTTTT. This codes for CSASEGVTGELFF.